This T cell receptor beta chain was identified during a study of blood T cell repertoires in COVID-19. The overall study: Material from acute and convalescent COVID-19 was sourced from the United States, Italy and Spain. Nucleic acid was either cDNA or gDNA, and it came from T cells, B-cell-depleted T cells, or PBMCs.

Original methodology: From reference gene primer amplification, estimates of nucleated cell counts were derived. Assay used: immunoSEQ multiplex PCR; TCRdb lists only in-frame clones, some missing. V and J calls and clone size are those listed in that table; D and trimming were worked out from the DNA. The data show about 64,000 clones, less than 85% seen once. J was trimmed by 7 bases and V by 0 bases; bases with no gene match: 9. This CDR3 has 15 amino acids. From germline, CDR1 is SGHRS and CDR2 YFSETQ. Sequencing input: peripheral blood. The rearrangement links TRBV5-1 to TRBJ2-7, with TRBD2 identical over 8 bases. This sequence was found in a human donor in a cohort sampled during active COVID-19. This chain's CDR3 is CASSLVAGTSREQYF. In DNA form, the CDR3 reads TGCGCCAGCAGCTTGGTCGCCGGGACTAGTAGGGAGCAGTACTTC.